This TCR beta chain was captured by sequencing in a study of cytomegalovirus exposure and HLA in healthy donors (dated by TCRdb to between 2016 and 2019). About the full investigation: An earlier analysis of under 600 of the donors reported 250 to 300 Gb of sequence data and around 110 million unique TCR beta sequences from 190 million or so T cells. In an earlier analysis of around 540 of the donors, high-throughput TCR beta sequencing was used to judge whether each TCR beta V gene segment behaved as functional or pseudogenic. Typing coverage differed by locus: A, B, C, DRB1 and DQB1 were typed in roughly 620-640 donors, DQA1 in 500 to 550, DPA1 in roughly 590, and DPB1 in 400 to 490. Across 300 to 500 genotyped donors of the cohort, an average of 235,054 unique TCR beta nucleotide sequences per donor were sequenced, and 15% to 20% of those sequences were non-productive. An early release covering about 600 HLA-typed donors comprised approximately 300 gigabases of sequencing data and around 80 million unique TCR sequences. About five DR-DQ haplotypes were treated as single units for association and clustering because of strong linkage in the cohort. In a later analysis, previously published TCR beta repertoires from roughly 710 donors were re-analyzed and high-resolution HLA genotyping was added so that TCR occurrence patterns could be studied. The later analysis used no new phenotypic data to find candidate immune exposures, relying instead on TCR beta sequences and their occurrence across donors. Besides the first cohort of hundreds of subjects, a separate validation cohort made up of over 95 different subjects was used. Donor age, sex, ethnicity and CMV serostatus were compiled alongside the repertoire data. Both class I and class II loci were covered by HLA typing, at four-digit resolution. The study used immunosequencing to profile the T cell repertoires of hundreds of subjects and linked those repertoires to cytomegalovirus serostatus. Among the roughly 400 genotyped donors, approximately 77% belonged to the genetic ancestry cluster associated with self-reported Caucasian donors. A later genetic analysis used genome-wide SNP genotypes for about 65% of the roughly 700 donors, treating that subset as a discovery cohort. The study aimed to test whether signatures of past pathogen exposure could be identified by cataloging public T cell receptors. All discovery cohort repertoires had been generated on a single sequencing platform. To predict cytomegalovirus infection status, the study brought together high-throughput TCR immunosequencing, statistical association of individual TCRs with disease status, and machine learning. Results the study describes overall, beyond this receptor: The 87-base-pair reads could not distinguish some IMGT-functional V segments, including TRBV6-2 and TRBV6-3, so those segments were excluded. Strong co-occurrence of HLA alleles, especially DR and DQ, made assigning TCR associations to individual alleles difficult. In both the original and validation cohorts, the classifier was reported to diagnose cytomegalovirus status with high specificity and sensitivity. Because counts were too low, about 18 rarely observed V segments, including chromosome 9 orphons, were excluded from the earlier analysis of 587 of the donors. Several of the top co-occurrence clusters appeared to be linked to parvovirus B19, influenza, CMV and Epstein-Barr virus, according to a later analysis. In an earlier analysis of about 540 of the donors, most TCR beta V segments were observed in productive rearrangements about 87% or about 30% of the time, broadly matching IMGT annotations. In a later analysis, HLA-associated TCR beta chains were found to be more clonally expanded and to have lower generation probabilities than equally common non-associated chains. A later analysis found that most CMV-associated TCR beta chains appeared HLA-restricted, with HLA associations seemingly driven largely by CMV exposure. Correlated functional status among segregating V segments might be attributable to linkage disequilibrium, but an unknown experimental factor could not be ruled out. Immune exposure information for the cohort was limited to CMV serostatus. In a later analysis, TCR association rates were found to vary across HLA loci, with the most associated TCRs seen for DRB1 alleles and the fewest for HLA-C alleles. HLA typing was unavailable for some donors at each locus, so association tests used only the typed subset. The authors suggested that the approach could potentially be generalized to other disease states and immunological phenotypes. A further reported finding was that TCR beta sequences accurately predicted the HLA-A and HLA-B alleles for most subjects in the first cohort. Specific HLA alleles were associated with some 15,000 TCR beta sequences at a false discovery rate of 0.05 in a later analysis. Roughly uniform sequencing depth across donors was assumed in presence/absence analyses, although this assumption may not hold. In a later genetic analysis, a missense DCLRE1C variant was associated with V-gene and J-gene trimming of TCR beta chains, and the association was replicated in an independent cohort. A total of 150 or so TCR beta chains were listed by the study as associated with cytomegalovirus. While some public TCRs were present in many individuals, most TCR sequences turned up only very rarely across donors. In vitro tests confirmed that a few of the cytomegalovirus-associated TCR beta chains recognize cytomegalovirus antigens. Compared with the approximately 700-donor mean, donors in an Asian-associated ancestry cluster had fewer N-insertions in productive TCRs, according to a later genetic analysis. The sequencing pipeline was judged likely to have produced a cluster of highly shared sequence variants as a technical artifact. In this cohort, only TCR beta chains were sequenced, and detectable features were limited by the absence of alpha or paired-chain data.

V ends up 1 base short and J 2 bases short, with an unmatched junction base count of 4. Sequences SGHAT (CDR1) and FQNNGV (CDR2) are obtained from the germline V gene. The cysteine opens and the phenylalanine closes a CDR3 of 15 amino acids. Just CDR3 DNA is preserved here, 45 bases in frame from base 1. The cohort consisted of 600 or so healthy bone marrow donors. At the time of sampling, all cohort members were nominally healthy, though unrecorded immune exposures were likely present. The donor tested CMV seropositive and was one of the 289 seropositive cohort members. Each donor provided a peripheral blood sample, and peripheral blood mononuclear cells were used for TCR beta sequencing. Genomic DNA was extracted from the blood cell samples with the Qiagen DNeasy Blood Extraction Kit. The library was built by means of the immunoSEQ multiplex PCR assay. For the multiplex PCR, a mixture combining 60 forward primers for TCR Vbeta segments and 13 reverse primers for TCR Jbeta segments was used. A multiplex PCR assay on genomic DNA amplified the CDR3 region of rearranged TCR beta genes. The Illumina HiSeq System was used to sequence the amplified TCR beta libraries as 87-base-pair reads. The source study handled its data this way. In a later analysis, some 80 million unique TCR beta chains were counted across the roughly 700 repertoires, and around 10 million of these chains were shared by at least two donors. Raw reads were error-corrected and collapsed into unique sequences with a nearest-neighbor algorithm that merged closely related sequences to remove PCR and sequencing errors. To assign V, D and J gene segments, CDR3 sequences were aligned to IMGT reference sequences. For a sequence to be retained, a match of at least six nucleotides to both a V gene segment and a J gene segment was required. A rearrangement counted as productive if the CDR3 had no stop codons and remained in frame with V and J, and every other rearrangement counted as non-productive. Following IMGT convention, CDR3 was defined as the stretch from the second conserved V-encoded cysteine up to the conserved J-encoded phenylalanine. Sequences without an unambiguous match to a single V gene segment were excluded from the earlier analysis of a few hundred of the donors. In an earlier analysis of some 590 of the donors, a V segment was called functional when productive rearrangements were above 56.7%, and segregating when the standard deviation between donors exceeded 5%. A statistical classification framework was built for diagnosing cytomegalovirus status from the catalog of TCR beta chain sequences. V and J gene assignment, in a later analysis, came from comparing TCR nucleotide sequences with IMGT/GENE-DB human TR gene sequences. Using the TCRdist pipeline, a later analysis assigned CDR3 sequences along with most-parsimonious VDJ recombination scenarios. A later analysis defined each TCR beta chain by its CDR3 amino acid sequence plus V-gene family, and excluded reads lacking a unique V-gene family. A later analysis removed several hundred highly shared, low-generation-probability nucleotide sequences to deal with suspected cross-contamination and a sequencing artifact. In a later analysis, a clonal expansion index for each public chain was calculated from normalized within-repertoire ranks of inferred template counts. In a later analysis, generation probabilities were computed with a VDJ recombination model fitted to out-of-frame rearrangements, and the resulting probabilities were checked against IGoR. A later analysis scored TCR-TCR, TCR-HLA and TCR-CMV co-occurrence with hypergeometric tests, applying a repertoire-size bias correction to TCR pairs. False discovery rates were estimated in a later analysis by permuting HLA or CMV assignments 20 times. In a later analysis, co-occurring TCRs were grouped using DBSCAN, with TCRdist sequence similarity added in when clustering inside HLA-allele-positive subsets. For co-occurrence clustering, repertoires with fewer than 30,000 or more than 120,000 public chains were excluded, along with four or five repertoires with anomalous nucleotide sharing. The source is immuneACCESS, and TCRdb retained only in-frame sequences with V and J called. Part of the clones is not carried over; for the studies checked, unresolved V genes explain less than half of this, and the remainder is unexplained. V, J and clone size reflect that table, while D and trimming were determined from the DNA. This sample is represented by around 150,000 clones; about three quarters of them were singletons. 6.8% of the sample comes from the top ten.

Note on this clone: It lacks a known antigen. Base qualities are not recorded, but no much larger clone differs from it by a single base.

This receptor chain uses TRBV11-2 and TRBJ1-1, with 7 bases aligning to TRBD1. The receptor was isolated from a man aged 35 to 55 in good health and CMV-seropositive. The sample taken for sequencing was PBMCs. The CDR3 reads as follows: CASSLAYRGNTEAFF. The DNA sequence is TGTGCCAGCAGCTTAGCTTACAGGGGAAACACTGAAGCTTTCTTT.